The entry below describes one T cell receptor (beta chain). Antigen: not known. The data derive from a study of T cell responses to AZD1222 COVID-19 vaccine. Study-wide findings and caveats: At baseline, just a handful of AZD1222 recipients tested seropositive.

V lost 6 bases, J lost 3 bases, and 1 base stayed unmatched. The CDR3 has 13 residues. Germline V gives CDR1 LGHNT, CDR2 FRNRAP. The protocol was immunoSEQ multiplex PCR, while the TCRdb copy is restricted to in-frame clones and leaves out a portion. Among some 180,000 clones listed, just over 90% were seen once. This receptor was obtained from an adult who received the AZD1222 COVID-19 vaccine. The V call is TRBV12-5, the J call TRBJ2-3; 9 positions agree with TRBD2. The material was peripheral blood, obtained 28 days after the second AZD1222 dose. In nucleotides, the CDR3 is TGTGCTAGTGGAGCGGGAGGTACAGATACGCAGTATTTT. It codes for CASGAGGTDTQYF.